A single sample gave rise to the 2 T cell receptor beta chains below, sequenced in a study of shared clonotypes between healthy human individuals (TCRdb year 2020). The library was produced with the immunoSEQ multiplex PCR assay. TCRdb obtained this table from immuneACCESS and retained in-frame rearrangements with V and J assigned. These tables miss some clones; where compared with another copy, unresolved V genes account for less than half of the shortfall, and the remainder is unexplained. This sample is represented by approximately 2,300,000 clones; 85% to 95% of them were singletons. The top ten clonotypes cover 0.37% of the sample. Input material: naive CD4+ T cells from PBMCs. The meaning of the sample's cell subset or site label: CD45RA+ positively selected. Source of these receptors: a man younger than 35 in good health. Some clones in this sample may be carry-over from other donors' samples.

This chain uses TRBV2 with TRBJ1-5; the D gene is possibly TRBD1 (6 bases). Deletions cut 7 bases from V and 3 bases from J, with 13 bases between. Germline CDR1 SNHLY, CDR2 FYNNEI. This CDR3 contains 14 residues. The CDR3: CASTSTGSNQPQHF. The CDR3 DNA is TGTGCCAGCACTTCGACAGGCTCCAATCAGCCCCAGCATTTT.

This chain joins TRBV7-8 and TRBJ2-3; D is possibly TRBD1 or TRBD2 (5 bases each). The CDR3 totals 14 residues. The V gene lost 2 bases and the J gene lost 4 bases, with 10 bases spanning the gap. Germline CDR1 is SGHVS and CDR2 is FQNEAQ. CDR3 bases: TGTGCCAGCAGCTTATTGCAGGGAGCAGATACGCAGTATTTT. As protein: CASSLLQGADTQYF.